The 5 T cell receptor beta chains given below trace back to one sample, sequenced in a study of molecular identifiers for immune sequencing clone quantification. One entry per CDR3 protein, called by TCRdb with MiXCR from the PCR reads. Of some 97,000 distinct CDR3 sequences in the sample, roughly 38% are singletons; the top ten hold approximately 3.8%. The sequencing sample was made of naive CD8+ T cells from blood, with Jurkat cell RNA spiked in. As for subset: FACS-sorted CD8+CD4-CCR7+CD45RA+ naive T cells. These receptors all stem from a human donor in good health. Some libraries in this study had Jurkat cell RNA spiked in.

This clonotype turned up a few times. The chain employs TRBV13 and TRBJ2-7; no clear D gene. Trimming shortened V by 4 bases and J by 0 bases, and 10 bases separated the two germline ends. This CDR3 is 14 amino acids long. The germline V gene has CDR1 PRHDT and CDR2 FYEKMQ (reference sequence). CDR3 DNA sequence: TGTGCCAGCAGCTCGCGAGACAACTCCTACGAGCAGTACTTC. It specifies CASSSRDNSYEQYF.

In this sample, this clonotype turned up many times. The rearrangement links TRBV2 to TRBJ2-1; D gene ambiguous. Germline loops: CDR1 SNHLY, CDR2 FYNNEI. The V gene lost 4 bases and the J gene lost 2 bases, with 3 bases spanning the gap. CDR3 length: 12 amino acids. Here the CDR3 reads CASSAAYNEQFF. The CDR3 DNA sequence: TGTGCCAGCAGTGCTGCCTACAATGAGCAGTTCTTC.

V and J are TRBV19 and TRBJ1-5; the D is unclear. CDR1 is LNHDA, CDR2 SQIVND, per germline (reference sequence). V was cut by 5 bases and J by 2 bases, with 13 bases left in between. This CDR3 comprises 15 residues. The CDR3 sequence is CASSGPGRGNQPQHF. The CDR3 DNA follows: TGTGCCAGTAGTGGACCGGGCCGTGGCAATCAGCCCCAGCATTTT.

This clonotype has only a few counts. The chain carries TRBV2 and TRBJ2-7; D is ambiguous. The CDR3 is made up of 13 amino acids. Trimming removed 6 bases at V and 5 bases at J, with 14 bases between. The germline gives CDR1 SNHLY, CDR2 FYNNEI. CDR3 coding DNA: TGTGCCAGCAGAGACAACCCCCTGGACGAGCAGTACTTC. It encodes CASRDNPLDEQYF.

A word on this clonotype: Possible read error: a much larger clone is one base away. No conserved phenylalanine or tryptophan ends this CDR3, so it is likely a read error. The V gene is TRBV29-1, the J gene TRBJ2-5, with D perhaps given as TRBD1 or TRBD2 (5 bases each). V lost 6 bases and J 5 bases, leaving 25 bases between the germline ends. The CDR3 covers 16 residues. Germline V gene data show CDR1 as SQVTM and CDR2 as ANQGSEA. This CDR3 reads CSVVIWAGRRGETQYI. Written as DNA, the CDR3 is TGCAGCGTCGTGATCTGGGCAGGGAGACGAGGCGAGACCCAGTACATC.